A single sample is the source of the 4 T cell receptor beta chains below, sequenced in a study of blood T cell repertoires in COVID-19. Assay used: immunoSEQ multiplex PCR; TCRdb lists only in-frame clones, some missing. The data show under 350,000 clones, around 89% seen once. Sequencing was done on a sample of peripheral blood. The receptors come from a man between 40 and 49 years old with acute or convalescent COVID-19.

The rearrangement links TRBV7-8 to TRBJ1-1; D may be TRBD1 (5 bases). Germline loops: CDR1 SGHVS, CDR2 FQNEAQ. V was clipped by 3 bases and J by 6 bases, with 14 bases between them. CDR3 length equals 14 residues. The CDR3 coding sequence is TGTGCCAGCAGCTTCGGGGGGAGGAGCGCTGAAGCTTTCTTT. Its translation is CASSFGGRSAEAFF.

This sequence joins TRBV13 and TRBJ1-2; D is undetermined. The germline V and J ends were trimmed by 3 bases and 7 bases, with 9 bases remaining between them. CDR1 is PRHDT, CDR2 FYEKMQ, per germline (reference sequence). This CDR3 spans 12 amino acids. The CDR3 DNA reads TGTGCCAGCAGCTTTCCGAACGGTGGCTACACCTTC. Protein product: CASSFPNGGYTF. The full variable domain, rest sourced from reference TRBV13 and TRBJ1-2, is AAGVIQSPRHLIKEKRETATLKCYPIPRHDTVYWYQQGPGQDPQFLISFYEKMQSDKGSIPDRFSAQQFSDYHSELNMSSLELGDSALYFCASSFPNGGYTFGSGTRLTVV.

This clone was recorded only once. The chain couples TRBV5-4 to TRBJ1-2; D uncertain. The germline V gene has CDR1 SGHNT and CDR2 YYREEE (reference sequence). The CDR3 loop spans 14 amino acids. V lost 5 bases to trimming and J lost 0 bases, with 11 bases between them. The CDR3: CASRRDTTNYGYTF. The CDR3 DNA reads TGTGCCAGCAGGAGGGATACAACTAACTATGGCTACACCTTC.

This rearrangement joins TRBV5-5 to TRBJ1-2; 9 bases are a match to TRBD1. Looked up from germline, CDR1 is SGHKS and CDR2 is YYEKEE (reference sequence). The CDR3 runs to 15 residues. V dropped 4 bases and J dropped 8; count of bases not matched to a gene: 12. This CDR3 reads CASSPTPGQGSGYTF. CDR3 DNA: TGTGCCAGCAGCCCGACTCCGGGACAGGGATCCGGCTACACCTTC. Combining the CDR3 with reference TRBV5-5 and TRBJ1-2 gives the whole variable domain DAGVTQSPTHLIKTRGQQVTLRCSPISGHKSVSWYQQVLGQGPQFIFQYYEKEERGRGNFPDRFSARQFPNYSSELNVNALLLGDSALYLCASSPTPGQGSGYTFGSGTRLTVV.